A few counts support the clone carrying this T cell receptor (beta chain). The target antigen is unknown. This sample is drawn from a study of beta chain features in type 1 diabetes. In the study overall: Age and gender were similar between patients and healthy donors, as were cell yields.

Germline values: CDR1 SQVTM, CDR2 ANQGSEA. CDR3 size: 13 residues. The junction had 3 bases not matched to a gene; V was cut back by 5 bases and J by 0 bases. Expressed TCRB transcripts got sequenced, as all isolated RNA was reverse transcribed. Only in-frame clones appear in the TCRdb table, and some are missing; sequencing was by immunoSEQ multiplex PCR. The data contain around 430,000 clones, around 28% of them singletons. Notes on the study in general: cDNA sequencing could over-represent cells with high TCR expression. Healthy donors had naive, central memory and Treg TCRB repertoires that appeared less similar than those seen among patients.

A CD45RO/CCR7/CD25/CD127/CD95/CD27 panel sorted naive, central memory, regulatory and stem cell-like memory CD4+ cells. The rearrangement uses TRBV29-1 and TRBJ2-7, with 8 bases fitting TRBD2. Material: naive CD4+ T cells from blood. This TCR was recovered from a young man in good health. CDR3 in DNA: TGCAGCGTTTCGGGGGGGATCTCCTACGAGCAGTACTTC. Translating gives CSVSGGISYEQYF.